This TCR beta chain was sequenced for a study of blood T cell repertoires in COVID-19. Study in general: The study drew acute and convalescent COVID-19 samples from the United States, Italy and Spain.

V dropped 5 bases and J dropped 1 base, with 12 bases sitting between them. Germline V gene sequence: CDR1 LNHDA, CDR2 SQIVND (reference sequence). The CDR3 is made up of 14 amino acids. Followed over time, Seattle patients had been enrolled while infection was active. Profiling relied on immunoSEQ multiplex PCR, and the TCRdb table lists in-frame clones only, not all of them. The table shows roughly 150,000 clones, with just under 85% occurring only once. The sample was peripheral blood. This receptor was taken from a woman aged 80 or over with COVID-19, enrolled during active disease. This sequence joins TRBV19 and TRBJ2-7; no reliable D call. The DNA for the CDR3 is TGTGCCAGTAGTCCCAGGTCTCCTTCCTACGAGCAGTACTTC. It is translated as CASSPRSPSYEQYF.